The next 31 T cell receptor beta chains were all read from a single sample in a study of beta chain features in type 1 diabetes. Every isolated RNA sample was fully reverse transcribed, so sequencing captured expressed TCRB transcripts. Sequencing was performed with immunoSEQ multiplex PCR; in TCRdb, only in-frame clones are kept and a portion is missing. This table has about 40,000 clones, 45% to 50% appearing once. The specimen sequenced was central memory CD4+ T cells from blood. These receptors all come from a woman between 18 and 29 years old in good health.

V gene TRBV19 combines with J gene TRBJ1-5; 8 bases match TRBD1. Trimming at V came to 6 bases and at J to 0 bases, leaving 10 bases not matched to a gene. Looked up from germline, CDR1 is LNHDA and CDR2 is SQIVND (reference sequence). CDR3 length: 17 residues. The CDR3 loop is CASRWTGPLDSNQPQHF. The CDR3 DNA reads TGTGCCAGTAGATGGACAGGGCCCCTTGATAGCAATCAGCCCCAGCATTTT. The full variable domain, completed using reference TRBV19 and TRBJ1-5, is DGGITQSPKYLFRKEGQNVTLSCEQNLNHDAMYWYRQDPGQGLRLIYYSQIVNDFQKGDIAEGYSVSREKKESFPLTVTSAQKNPTAFYLCASRWTGPLDSNQPQHFGDGTRLSIL.

This clone was seen once. CDR3 loop: CASRVPGQNYGYTF. CDR3 bases: TGTGCCAGTAGGGTACCGGGACAGAACTATGGCTACACCTTC. This sequence joins TRBV19 and TRBJ1-2; the match to TRBD1 covers 7 bases. Germline V gene sequence: CDR1 LNHDA, CDR2 SQIVND (reference sequence). V lost 6 bases and J lost 2; bases outside the gene matches: 6. The CDR3 is 14 amino acids. Complete variable domain (other parts from reference TRBV19 and TRBJ1-2): DGGITQSPKYLFRKEGQNVTLSCEQNLNHDAMYWYRQDPGQGLRLIYYSQIVNDFQKGDIAEGYSVSREKKESFPLTVTSAQKNPTAFYLCASRVPGQNYGYTFGSGTRLTVV.

The CDR3: CASSLGTGSHEQYF. The DNA for the CDR3 is TGTGCCAGCAGCTTGGGGACAGGGTCCCACGAGCAGTACTTC. The chain is built from TRBV7-9 and TRBJ2-7; 9 bases line up with TRBD1. V was pared by 3 bases and J by 5 bases, with 5 bases of the junction left unmatched. The length of the CDR3 is 14 residues. Germline assignment: CDR1 SEHNR and CDR2 FQNEAQ (reference sequence).

This clone showed up just a few times. The V call is TRBV4-1, the J call TRBJ1-2; TRBD1 matches 7 bases. Germline CDR1 and CDR2: MGHRA and YSYEKL. V gave up 2 bases and J gave up 4 bases; unmatched junction bases: 7. This CDR3 region has 15 residues. This CDR3 reads CASSQTTGVVYGYTF. CDR3 nucleotides: TGCGCCAGCAGCCAAACCACAGGGGTGGTCTATGGCTACACCTTC.

The chain combines TRBV11-3 with TRBJ2-1, with 8 bases fitting TRBD2. Trimming removed 4 bases from V and 7 bases from J; junction bases left unmatched: 6. The CDR3 is 14 amino acids. Germline V CDR1 and CDR2: SGHNT, YENEEA. The CDR3 protein is CASSWRGGTNEQFF. The CDR3 bases are TGTGCCAGCAGCTGGCGCGGGGGGACTAATGAGCAGTTCTTC.

The CDR3 here is CATSRGDNRYEQYF. CDR3 DNA sequence: TGTGCCACCAGCAGGGGGGACAACCGCTACGAGCAGTACTTC. V gene TRBV15 combines with J gene TRBJ2-7, with a possible D match to TRBD1 (6 bases). This CDR3 region has 14 residues. V was clipped by 3 bases and J by 3 bases, with 12 bases between them. CDR1 is LNHNV, CDR2 YYDKDF, per germline (reference sequence).

V and J are TRBV27 and TRBJ2-6; D call uncertain. Trimming cost V 5 bases and J 3 bases, with 11 bases left between them. The CDR3 extends over 15 amino acids. Per germline, CDR1 MNHEY and CDR2 SMNVEV (reference sequence). The CDR3 protein is CASSSRLLGANVLTF. The DNA of the CDR3 is TGTGCCAGCAGTAGCAGGCTCCTTGGGGCCAACGTCCTGACTTTC.

The chain employs TRBV19 and TRBJ2-7; 9 bases align to TRBD2. V dropped 6 bases and J dropped 4; count of bases not matched to a gene: 7. The germline gives CDR1 LNHDA, CDR2 SQIVND (reference sequence). This CDR3 spans 14 amino acids. The CDR3 region is CASSRLADSYEQYF. In DNA, the CDR3 is TGTGCCAGTAGCCGACTAGCGGACTCGTACGAGCAGTACTTC.

This clone rates as medium-sized. V usage is TRBV30 and J usage is TRBJ2-7, with 8 positions matching TRBD2. CDR1 GTSNPN and CDR2 SVGIG come from the germline V gene (reference sequence). The CDR3 consists of 14 residues. V trimming: 3 bases; J trimming: 3 bases; junction bases outside the gene matches: 7. CDR3 region: CAWSEASGYYEQYF. In nucleotides, the CDR3 is TGTGCCTGGAGCGAAGCTAGCGGGTACTACGAGCAGTACTTC.

This chain uses TRBV5-1 with TRBJ2-7, with D possibly being TRBD1 (5 bases). The ends were cut back, 0 bases at V and 2 bases at J, with 6 bases in the middle. This CDR3 is built from 13 residues. CDR1 and CDR2 from the germline V gene are SGHRS and YFSETQ. The CDR3 loop reads CASSLGGPYEQYF. The CDR3 nucleotides read TGCGCCAGCAGCTTGGGGGGCCCCTACGAGCAGTACTTC.

This chain links TRBV2 with TRBJ1-4, with D hard to call. In germline, CDR1 is SNHLY, CDR2 FYNNEI. With 4 bases removed from V and 7 bases from J, the gap between germline ends came to 10 bases. The CDR3 is 13 amino acids. Here the CDR3 reads CASSGNSGEKLFF. DNA for the CDR3: TGTGCCAGCAGTGGCAACAGCGGTGAAAAACTGTTTTTT.

The chain is built from TRBV7-2 and TRBJ1-5, with a possible D match to TRBD1 (5 bases). From germline, CDR1 is SGHTA and CDR2 FQGNSA. The CDR3 consists of 16 residues. V gave up 5 bases and J gave up 1 base, with 15 bases separating them. DNA of the CDR3: TGTGCCAGCAGCCCGGGGGGGGGACGGAGCAATCAGCCCCAGCATTTT. Residues: CASSPGGGRSNQPQHF.

This clone showed up just a few times. The gene calls are TRBV2 and TRBJ2-2; 11 nucleotides align to TRBD1. The V segment lost 8 bases and the J segment 6 bases; nucleotides outside the gene matches: 11. The CDR3 loop spans 16 amino acids. Germline values: CDR1 SNHLY, CDR2 FYNNEI. This CDR3 is CASGKRTGGSAGELFF. CDR3 in DNA: TGTGCCAGCGGGAAGCGGACAGGGGGCTCAGCCGGGGAGCTGTTTTTT.

The chain employs TRBV7-2 and TRBJ1-5; no clear D. Germline CDR1 and CDR2: SGHTA and FQGNSA. This CDR3 has 14 amino acids. Deletions cut 1 base from V and 3 bases from J, with 7 bases between. This CDR3 reads CASSLGLVNQPQHF. The CDR3 DNA reads TGTGCCAGCAGCTTAGGGTTAGTCAATCAGCCCCAGCATTTT. The full variable domain, rest sourced from reference TRBV7-2 and TRBJ1-5, is GAGVSQSPSNKVTEKGKDVELRCDPISGHTALYWYRQSLGQGLEFLIYFQGNSAPDKSGLPSDRFSAERTGGSVSTLTIQRTQQEDSAVYLCASSLGLVNQPQHFGDGTRLSIL.

This clone was detected a few times. This sequence joins TRBV30 and TRBJ1-1; 9 bases map to TRBD1. This CDR3 region has 17 residues. The junction had 12 bases not matched to a gene; V was cut back by 2 bases and J by 2 bases. Per germline, CDR1 GTSNPN and CDR2 SVGIG (reference sequence). In DNA, the CDR3 is TGTGCCTGGAGTCTCTGGACAGGGGACCCCGCCAACACTGAAGCTTTCTTT. Translated: CAWSLWTGDPANTEAFF.

The count of this clone is one. The J gene is TRBJ2-3, the V gene TRBV7-9, with D tentatively TRBD1 (5 bases). V was shortened by 1 base and J by 2 bases, with 7 bases between the two germline ends. The germline CDR1 and CDR2 sequences are SEHNR and FQNEAQ (reference sequence). The length of the CDR3 is 14 residues. The DNA for the CDR3 is TGTGCCAGCAGCTTAGAGGGGAACACAGATACGCAGTATTTT. Translating it yields CASSLEGNTDTQYF.

This clone showed up just a few times. The chain employs TRBV7-9 and TRBJ2-3; D unclear. Germline V CDR1 and CDR2: SEHNR, FQNEAQ (reference sequence). This CDR3 has 12 residues. V gave up 10 bases and J gave up 4 bases, with 12 bases separating them. CDR3 nucleotides: TGTGCCACCGGAGAGTTGGCAGATACGCAGTATTTT. Translated, it gives CATGELADTQYF.

This rearrangement joins TRBV10-2 to TRBJ2-7, with D uncertain. V lost 4 bases and J lost 2, with 12 bases in between. The CDR3 sequence is 14 residues long. Germline values: CDR1 WSHSY, CDR2 SAAADI. CDR3 DNA sequence: TGCGCCAGCAGTGGCTTGCCGCTAACCTACGAGCAGTACTTC. Translating it yields CASSGLPLTYEQYF.

This clone was picked up a small number of times. The chain recombines TRBV19 with TRBJ2-7; possibly TRBD2 for D (6 bases). The CDR3 sequence is 16 residues long. CDR1 and CDR2 (germline): LNHDA, SQIVND (reference sequence). Trimming removed 6 bases from V and 2 bases from J, with 20 bases in between. The DNA for the CDR3 is TGTGCCAGTAGAATCTCGAGTGGCGGGACCCCCTACGAGCAGTACTTC. This encodes CASRISSGGTPYEQYF. Full variable domain (rest looked up from reference TRBV19 and TRBJ2-7): DGGITQSPKYLFRKEGQNVTLSCEQNLNHDAMYWYRQDPGQGLRLIYYSQIVNDFQKGDIAEGYSVSREKKESFPLTVTSAQKNPTAFYLCASRISSGGTPYEQYFGPGTRLTVT.

This clone was detected only once. The rearrangement joins TRBV6-1 to TRBJ2-5, with D perhaps TRBD1 (6 bases). The germline CDR1 and CDR2 sequences are MNHNS and SASEGT. V was cut by 3 bases and J by 5 bases, with 16 bases left in between. The CDR3 loop spans 15 amino acids. CDR3 sequence: CASSEQGKDVETQYF. The CDR3 DNA reads TGTGCCAGCAGTGAGCAGGGGAAGGATGTGGAGACCCAGTACTTC.

J is TRBJ1-2 and V is TRBV19; tentatively, D is TRBD1 (5 bases). This CDR3 has 16 residues. The germline V gene has CDR1 LNHDA and CDR2 SQIVND (reference sequence). V shed 3 bases and J shed 7 bases, with 21 bases lying between them. CDR3 region: CASSISGLGRPGGYTF. The CDR3 DNA reads TGTGCCAGTAGTATTTCGGGACTAGGCAGGCCTGGTGGCTACACCTTC.

This clone was detected only a few times. V gene TRBV14 combines with J gene TRBJ2-3; D is ambiguous. V was shortened by 4 bases and J by 1 base, with 9 bases between the two germline ends. CDR1 and CDR2 from the germline V gene are SGHDN and FVKESK. The CDR3 is 14 amino acids. CDR3 amino acids: CASSRYTGTDTQYF. The CDR3 nucleotides read TGTGCCAGCAGCCGGTACACCGGCACAGATACGCAGTATTTT.

In its sample, this clone was seen a few times. This chain joins TRBV5-8 and TRBJ1-1, with 10 bases lining up with TRBD1. Looked up from germline, CDR1 is SGHTS and CDR2 is YDEGEE. V gave up 3 bases and J gave up 5 bases; unmatched junction bases: 13. The CDR3 is made up of 17 amino acids. The CDR3 region is CASSSGQGGGSWTEAFF. In nucleotides, the CDR3 is TGTGCCAGCAGCTCCGGACAGGGGGGAGGGTCGTGGACTGAAGCTTTCTTT.

V is TRBV4-2 and J is TRBJ1-2; no reliable D call. The CDR3 loop spans 15 amino acids. V lost 0 bases to trimming and J lost 8 bases, with 16 bases between them. The germline V gene has CDR1 LGHNA and CDR2 YNFKEQ. The chain's CDR3 is CASSQEHTLSGGYTF. Here the CDR3 DNA reads TGTGCCAGCAGCCAAGAACACACGCTATCGGGGGGCTACACCTTC.

The rearrangement links TRBV29-1 to TRBJ2-5, with 10 bases matching TRBD2. This CDR3 region has 15 residues. Trimming cost V 6 bases and J 2 bases; bases outside gene matches: 9. Germline CDR1 reads SQVTM; CDR2 reads ANQGSEA. In DNA, the CDR3 is TGCAGCGTCCCGGGGCTAGCGGGGGAGCAAGAGACCCAGTACTTC. Protein: CSVPGLAGEQETQYF.

This clone was counted once. The V gene is TRBV6-1, the J gene TRBJ2-3; unclear D gene. From germline, CDR1 is MNHNS and CDR2 SASEGT. The germline V and J ends were trimmed by 9 bases and 1 base, with 8 bases remaining between them. This CDR3 is built from 12 residues. CDR3 amino acids: CARHFCTDTQYF. The CDR3, as DNA: TGTGCCAGGCACTTTTGCACAGATACGCAGTATTTT.

The rearrangement uses TRBV19 and TRBJ2-5; D gene uncertain. The CDR3 length is 16 residues. Germline V gene sequence: CDR1 LNHDA, CDR2 SQIVND (reference sequence). Trimming removed 1 base at V and 2 bases at J, with 14 bases between. The CDR3 DNA reads as TGTGCCAGTAGTATAGGCGGATTGGTTGGTCAAGAGACCCAGTACTTC. It encodes CASSIGGLVGQETQYF.

This sequence joins TRBV5-6 and TRBJ1-1, with a tentative D call TRBD1 (5 bases). Per germline, CDR1 SGHDT and CDR2 YYEEEE. CDR3 length: 15 residues. V lost 6 bases and J 1 base, leaving 16 bases between the germline ends. In nucleotides, the CDR3 is TGTGCCAGCACAACTTGGGGCCGGGCGAACACTGAAGCTTTCTTT. This translates into CASTTWGRANTEAFF.

As concerns this clone: Germline is not matched at one junction end, which may reflect a read error. The V and J genes are TRBV7-7 and TRBJ2-5, with 10 bases fitting TRBD2. The CDR3 extends over 16 amino acids. Germline CDR1 reads SSHAT; CDR2 reads FNYEAQ (reference sequence). CDR3 in DNA: TGTGCTAGCAGCTTAGGAGCGGGGGGGCCCCAAGAGACCCAGTACTTC. This translates into CASSLGAGGPQETQYF.

This clone showed up just a few times. The chain uses TRBV6-6 and TRBJ1-1; tentatively, D is TRBD1 (5 bases). The V and J ends lost 0 bases and 7 bases respectively, with 15 bases between them. CDR1 and CDR2 (germline): MNHNY, SVGAGI (reference sequence). The CDR3 runs 15 residues. The CDR3 DNA sequence: TGTGCCAGCAGTTACTCGGCAGGGCCAGTTCATGAAGCTTTCTTT. Amino acids: CASSYSAGPVHEAFF.

CDR3 in DNA: TGTGCCAGCAGCGTGACAGGGGTGAACACTGAAGCTTTCTTT. Amino acid sequence: CASSVTGVNTEAFF. This rearrangement joins TRBV7-9 to TRBJ1-1, with 8 bases identical to TRBD1. This CDR3 contains 14 residues. V shed 5 bases, J shed 0 bases, and the junction held 2 bases outside the gene matches. Looked up from germline, CDR1 is SEHNR and CDR2 is FQNEAQ (reference sequence).